This is a list of T cell receptor beta chains from one sample in a study of T cell changes during pregnancy in multiple sclerosis. Repertoires were generated with immunoSEQ multiplex PCR, while TCRdb's copy carries only in-frame clones and drops some. The table has about 100,000 clones, 75% to 95% seen once. The sequences come from peripheral blood, collected in the second trimester of pregnancy. These receptors were obtained from a female donor with multiple sclerosis, enrolled in a pregnancy study. CDR3s include the opening cysteine and the closing phenylalanine or tryptophan. The order of the fields is clone size, D gene, J gene, V gene, CDR3 DNA, CDR3 protein. D genes are given only for firm matches. Clone size is shown for a subset of rows, as once, few, many or a class of expanded clone.

.,.,TRBJ2-7,TRBV7-6,TGTGCCAGCAGCTTAGAGAGCTCCTACGAGCAGTACTTC,CASSLESSYEQYF
.,.,TRBJ1-1,TRBV28,TGTGCCAGCAGTCCGACATTGAACACTGAAGCTTTCTTT,CASSPTLNTEAFF
.,.,TRBJ1-1,TRBV13,TGTGCCAGCAGCCGCCGTCCCGGGACACATAACACTGAAGCTTTCTTT,CASSRRPGTHNTEAFF
.,.,TRBJ2-7,TRBV10-3,TGTGCCATCAGCCTGGGAACAGGAGCCTACGAGCAGTACTTC,CAISLGTGAYEQYF
.,.,TRBJ1-2,TRBV27,TGTGCCAGCAGTTTTAATTTGGCCGCGGGGGACGGCTACACCTTC,CASSFNLAAGDGYTF
.,TRBD2,TRBJ2-3,TRBV5-1,TGCGCCAGCAGCTTGGGTAGCGGGGTACTCACAGATACGCAGTATTTT,CASSLGSGVLTDTQYF
.,.,TRBJ2-7,TRBV27,TGTGCCAGCAGTTTGGGGGCCCGCTACGAGCAGTACTTC,CASSLGARYEQYF
.,.,TRBJ1-2,TRBV30,TGTGCCTGGAGTGTACTCCCCGGCAGGGGCGTTATTAACTATGGCTACACCTTC,CAWSVLPGRGVINYGYTF
.,TRBD2,TRBJ2-2,TRBV5-1,TGCGCCAGCAGCCAACTAGCGGGAGTAGGTACCGGGGAGCTATTTTTT,CASSQLAGVGTGELFF
once,.,TRBJ1-3,TRBV7-2,TGTGCCAGCAGCTTAGTCATCGGGCAGGGCGAAAACACCATATATTTT,CASSLVIGQGENTIYF
.,.,TRBJ2-6,TRBV4-1,TGCGCCAGCAGCCAAGATCAGGGCTCTGGGGCCAACGTCCTGACTTTC,CASSQDQGSGANVLTF
few,.,TRBJ1-2,TRBV6-5,TGTGCCAGCAGCGTAGGGACATTGGTTAGAAGCTACACCTTC,CASSVGTLVRSYTF
.,TRBD2,TRBJ2-2,TRBV28,TGTGCCAGCAGTTTAGCGGGAGGGCCAAGCACCGGGGAGCTGTTTTTT,CASSLAGGPSTGELFF
.,TRBD1,TRBJ2-1,TRBV7-2,TGTGCCAGCAGCTTTCAGGACAGGGCCTATGAGCAGTTCTTC,CASSFQDRAYEQFF
.,TRBD2,TRBJ2-3,TRBV18,TGTGCCAGCTCACACAGGGCTAGCGGGAGGCAAGATACGCAGTATTTT,CASSHRASGRQDTQYF
.,TRBD2,TRBJ2-3,TRBV5-1,TGCGCCAGCAGTCTAGCGGGAGGCACAGATACGCAGTATTTT,CASSLAGGTDTQYF
.,.,TRBJ2-7,TRBV5-4,TGTGCCAGCAGCCCTGACGGGACAAACCCCTACGAGCAGTACTTC,CASSPDGTNPYEQYF
.,.,TRBJ2-3,TRBV29-1,TGCAGCGTTGACCATGTAGCAGATACGCAGTATTTT,CSVDHVADTQYF
.,.,TRBJ2-7,TRBV5-4,TGTGCCAGCAGCTTGATTGGCCAGTCCTACGAGCAGTACTTC,CASSLIGQSYEQYF
.,.,TRBJ1-5,TRBV27,TGTGCCAGCAGTTTAGCAAGGCGGGGGCAGCCCCAGCATTTT,CASSLARRGQPQHF
once,.,TRBJ2-2,TRBV7-9,TGTGCCAGCAGCTTATCAGGCAGGGTTAAGGAGAACACCGGGGAGCTGTTTTTT,CASSLSGRVKENTGELFF
.,.,TRBJ2-7,TRBV28,TGTGCCAGCAGTTCCCTCTGGGGCTACTACGAGCAGTACTTC,CASSSLWGYYEQYF
.,TRBD2,TRBJ2-1,TRBV29-1,TGCAGCGTTGAAGGAACTAGCGGGAATTACAATGAGCAGTTCTTC,CSVEGTSGNYNEQFF
.,TRBD1,TRBJ2-5,TRBV2,TGTGCCAGCAGCTCGGACAGGAACCAAGAGACCCAGTACTTC,CASSSDRNQETQYF
.,.,TRBJ1-2,TRBV29-1,TGCAGCGTTTACTCTACAGGCATGGTTGGCTACACCTTC,CSVYSTGMVGYTF
.,.,TRBJ2-1,TRBV2,TGTGCCAGCAGTGGCAGGGAGCAGTTCTTC,CASSGREQFF
.,TRBD2,TRBJ2-2,TRBV27,TGTGCCAGCAGATCACTAGCGGGAGGGTTCACCGGGGAGCTGTTTTTT,CASRSLAGGFTGELFF
.,.,TRBJ2-2,TRBV7-8,TGTGCCAGCAGCCTTCAAGCCGGTCACTTCACCGGGGAGCTGTTTTTT,CASSLQAGHFTGELFF
medium-sized,.,TRBJ1-4,TRBV18,TGTGCCAGCTCATTACGACAGTCTAATGAAAAACTGTTTTTT,CASSLRQSNEKLFF
.,.,TRBJ2-7,TRBV7-8,TGTGCCAGCAGCTTAAGAGGACAGTTCTACGAGCAGTACTTC,CASSLRGQFYEQYF
few,.,TRBJ1-2,TRBV7-2,TGTGCCAGCAGCCCTAGTTACATGTACTATGGCTACACCTTC,CASSPSYMYYGYTF
.,.,TRBJ2-7,TRBV6-6,TGTGCCAGCAGTTATAGCGCCCCAACCTACGAGCAGTACTTC,CASSYSAPTYEQYF